This T cell receptor (beta chain) was found in a study of response to subunit inactivated influenza vaccine (dated by TCRdb to between 2017 and 2018). About the study as a whole: To follow how T cells responded to a trivalent subunit inactivated influenza vaccine, the researchers relied on deep quantitative profiling of the T cell receptor repertoire.

A note on this clonotype: Its antigen is still unknown. No quality values exist for individual bases; no much larger clone is one base distant.

Reading from cysteine to phenylalanine, the CDR3 counts 19 amino acids. Just the 57-base CDR3 DNA is kept, in frame starting at base 1. Trimming takes 2 bases from V and 3 bases from J, and the germline ends sit 22 bases apart. The CDR1 and CDR2 encoded by the germline V gene are MNHEY and SVGEGT. Library generation was performed with RT-PCR. Reads for this sample came from an Illumina HiSeq 2500. TCRdb reanalyzed the raw reads on its own, using fastp at Q25 for trimming and MiXCR for clone calling, and kept in-frame beta chains. Every entry covers one CDR3 protein and lists the most common genes and DNA from its rows. Here the sample has roughly 700,000 distinct CDR3 sequences; 15% to 19% occur a single time. The top ten hold 11% of the sample. Overall results and qualifications from the work: The authors suggested that each seasonal influenza vaccination may recruit only a limited number of new T cells.

Sequenced here: PBMCs from blood, sampled 12 days after vaccination. The receptor was isolated from a man aged 50 to 59 who received an inactivated influenza vaccine. Donor details come from another sample of the same person, matched by shared clones. In this chain, TRBV6-2 or TRBV6-3 is recombined with TRBJ2-2; the best D guess is TRBD2, with 5 bases matching. In nucleotide form, the sequence is TGTGCCAGCAGTTACGTGGAGGTTTCAAGGGAAGTATACACCGGGGAGCTGTTTTTT. It specifies CASSYVEVSREVYTGELFF.